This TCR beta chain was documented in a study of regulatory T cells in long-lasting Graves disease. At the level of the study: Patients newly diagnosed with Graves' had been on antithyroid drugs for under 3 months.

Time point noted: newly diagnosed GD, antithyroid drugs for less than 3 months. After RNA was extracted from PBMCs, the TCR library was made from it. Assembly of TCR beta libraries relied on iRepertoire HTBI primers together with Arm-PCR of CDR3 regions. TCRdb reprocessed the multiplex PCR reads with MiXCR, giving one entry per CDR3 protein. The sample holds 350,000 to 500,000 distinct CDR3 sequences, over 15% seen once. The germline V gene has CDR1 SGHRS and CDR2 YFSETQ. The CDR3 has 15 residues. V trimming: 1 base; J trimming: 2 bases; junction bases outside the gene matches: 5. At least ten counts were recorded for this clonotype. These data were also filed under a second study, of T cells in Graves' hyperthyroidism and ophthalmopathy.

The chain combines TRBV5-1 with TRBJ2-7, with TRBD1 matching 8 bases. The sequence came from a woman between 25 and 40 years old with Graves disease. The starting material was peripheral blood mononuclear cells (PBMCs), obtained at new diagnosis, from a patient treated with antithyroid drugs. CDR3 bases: TGCGCCAGCAGCTTGAGTCAGGGGGCACCCTACGAGCAGTACTTC. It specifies CASSLSQGAPYEQYF.